This TCR beta chain emerged from a study of blood T cell repertoires in COVID-19. About the study: COVID-19 samples collected from the United States, Italy and Spain covered acute and convalescent phases. T cells, B-cell-depleted T cells, or PBMCs supplied cDNA or gDNA.

Authors' data handling: By means of reference gene primer amplification, nucleated cell counts were estimated. Assay used: immunoSEQ multiplex PCR; TCRdb lists only in-frame clones, some missing. V, J and clone size were drawn from that table, and D and trimming were deduced from the DNA. The sample shows 150,000 or so clones, about 90% of them seen only once. The junction had 9 bases not matched to a gene; V was cut back by 3 bases and J by 4 bases. This CDR3 contains 15 residues. In germline, CDR1 is SGHDT, CDR2 YYEEEE. The receptor was isolated from a human donor in a cohort sampled during active COVID-19. Sequenced: peripheral blood. The chain has TRBV5-6 and TRBJ2-7; TRBD1 aligns across 8 bases. CDR3 coding DNA: TGTGCCAGCAGCTCTGGCCCCACAGGGGGGTACGAGCAGTACTTC. Protein: CASSSGPTGGYEQYF. The variable domain in full, completed from reference TRBV5-6 and TRBJ2-7, reads DAGVTQSPTHLIKTRGQQVTLRCSPKSGHDTVSWYQQALGQGPQFIFQYYEEEERQRGNFPDRFSGHQFPNYSSELNVNALLLGDSALYLCASSSGPTGGYEQYFGPGTRLTVT.